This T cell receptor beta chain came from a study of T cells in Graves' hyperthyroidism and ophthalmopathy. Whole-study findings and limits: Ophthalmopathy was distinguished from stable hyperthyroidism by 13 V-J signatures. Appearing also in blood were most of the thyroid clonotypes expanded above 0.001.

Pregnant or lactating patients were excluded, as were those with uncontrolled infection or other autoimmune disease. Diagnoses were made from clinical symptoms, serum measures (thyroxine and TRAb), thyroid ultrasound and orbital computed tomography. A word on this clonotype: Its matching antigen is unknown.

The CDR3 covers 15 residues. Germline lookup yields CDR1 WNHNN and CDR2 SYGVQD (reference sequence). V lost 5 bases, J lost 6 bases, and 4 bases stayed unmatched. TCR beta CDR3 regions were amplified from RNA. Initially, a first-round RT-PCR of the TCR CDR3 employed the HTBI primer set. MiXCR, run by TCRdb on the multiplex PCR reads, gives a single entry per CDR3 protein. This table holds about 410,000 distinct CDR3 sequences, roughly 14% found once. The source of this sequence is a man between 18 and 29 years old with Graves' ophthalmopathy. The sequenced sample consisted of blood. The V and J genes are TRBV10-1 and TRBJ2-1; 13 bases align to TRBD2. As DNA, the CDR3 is TGCGCCAGCAGTTGGACTAGCGGGAGTTCCAATGAGCAGTTCTTC. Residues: CASSWTSGSSNEQFF.